The entry below gives a single TCR beta chain sequence along with its context. The CDR3 is 13 amino acids. Germline lookup yields CDR1 SGHAT and CDR2 FQNNGV. With 4 bases removed from V and 5 bases from J, the gap between germline ends came to 8 bases. This sample was included in a study of OX40 agonist ivuxolimab in advanced cancers. Clones were sequenced by immunoSEQ multiplex PCR, and TCRdb holds only the in-frame ones, with some missing. The sample consists of around 100,000 clones, roughly nine tenths of them appearing once. The material sequenced was CD4+ or CD8+ T cells sorted from blood, taken in a trial of the OX40 agonist ivuxolimab. This clonotype originated in an adult with an advanced solid tumor such as melanoma, head and neck, liver or kidney cancer. The chain combines TRBV11-2 with TRBJ1-4; D call uncertain. CDR3 residues: CASSSRSNEKLFF. The CDR3 DNA is TGTGCCAGCAGCTCGAGATCCAATGAAAAACTGTTTTTT.